This T cell receptor (beta chain) was captured in a study of blood T cell repertoires in COVID-19. Germline loops: CDR1 MGHRA, CDR2 YSYEKL. This CDR3 comprises 12 residues. The V and J ends lost 8 bases and 0 bases respectively, with 7 bases between them. Authors' processing steps: The authors estimated nucleated cell counts from reference gene primer amplification. TCRdb keeps only in-frame clones here, not all; method: immunoSEQ multiplex PCR. V, J and clone size derive from that table, while D and trimming were established from the DNA sequence. The sample records around 180,000 clones, around 80% being singletons.

Source material: PBMCs or T cells enriched from blood (not recorded which). The chain recombines TRBV4-1 with TRBJ1-1; D is unclear. This receptor was taken from a woman aged 45 to 65 with acute COVID-19. CDR3 coding DNA: TGCGCCAGCGGGCAGCTGAACACTGAAGCTTTCTTT. It is translated as CASGQLNTEAFF.